This T cell receptor (beta chain) derives from a study of T cells after yellow fever vaccination (dated by TCRdb to between 2019 and 2020). Regarding the research as a whole: The SMART-Seq v4 Ultra Low Input RNA kit was used to prepare libraries from fractions with low cell numbers. The cohort comprised two healthy male donors, one aged 18 to 30 and one aged 30 to 39 years. Bulk PBMC replicates and cell subsets were isolated from blood drawn at multiple timepoints before and after both primary and secondary immunization. To follow T-cell clones before and after primary and booster YFV17D yellow fever vaccination, bulk TCR alpha and beta repertoires were sequenced over time.

As regards this clonotype: Its antigen is not yet known. No clone much larger than this one lies a single base away; base qualities are absent.

Synthesis of TCR cDNA relied on 5'RACE template switching, a step that introduced a universal primer site along with unique molecular identifiers. Priming of cDNA synthesis was performed from both the TCR alpha and TCR beta constant segments. Libraries were amplified in two PCR steps, with sample barcodes and sequencing adapters added in the second step. Sequencing of libraries was performed on Illumina HiSeq 2500 (2x100 bp) or NovaSeq (2x150 bp). In the authors' own workflow: MIGEC was used to demultiplex reads and collapse the reads into UMI consensus sequences, and MiXCR was used for V(D)J alignment. Vaccine-responding clonotypes were defined with edgeR using replicate PBMC samples, requiring FDR below 0.01 and a log2 fold change above 5 up to day 15. CD4 or CD8 identity was assigned to each bulk clonotype according to whether the clonotype was present at higher abundance in the sequenced CD4 repertoire or the sequenced CD8 repertoire. TCRdb trimmed public reads at Q25 via fastp, called clones via MiXCR and kept in-frame beta chains. Rows are unified per CDR3 protein, each entry keeping the most common DNA and genes. Clone size and V and J calls follow TCRdb, not the original study. This sample comprises a few hundred thousand distinct CDR3 sequences, around a sixth of them detected only once. Approximately 15% of the sample is held by the ten biggest clonotypes.

In the paper's terms, the treatment or condition label means: live attenuated yellow fever vaccine strain. Two biological replicates of bulk PBMCs were collected at each blood-draw timepoint. A standard Ficoll-Paque protocol was used to isolate PBMCs from peripheral blood. TriZol was used to extract RNA from bulk PBMCs, from CD4 and CD8 fractions, and from dextramer-positive and dextramer-negative fractions. The research as a whole found: Compared with the primary T-cell response, the secondary T-cell response was weaker but faster, peaking on day 5 rather than day 15. The study included only a couple of donors, which limits how far the findings can be generalized. Computational filtering was required because FACS-sorted repertoires could contain abundant contaminating clonotypes from the bulk population. A small share of clonotypes was detected in both CD4 and CD8 compartments, with the overlap likely arising from convergent recombination. After the booster, most clones that had expanded after primary vaccination were detected again (roughly 96% of CD4 and around nine tenths of CD8), suggesting broad maintenance of memory.

CDR1 LGHNA and CDR2 YNFKEQ are derived from the germline V gene. Trimming costs V 1 base and J 6 bases, and their ends lie 9 bases apart. There are 13 amino acids in the CDR3, from cysteine to phenylalanine inclusive. Left in the record is the CDR3 DNA by itself, 39 bases read in frame from the first base. Here the chain combines TRBV4-2 and TRBJ1-1, with the D gene not confidently named. Sample: PBMCs, taken around 5 days after the first yellow fever vaccination. This TCR was sampled from a man younger than 35 who received the YFV17D yellow fever vaccine. The nucleotide sequence is given as TGTGCCAGCAGCCAAGTTAGCTTAGCTGAAGCTTTCTTT. Its coded protein is CASSQVSLAEAFF.